This is a list of T cell receptor beta chains from one sample in a study of molecular identifiers for immune sequencing clone quantification. One entry per CDR3 protein results from TCRdb running MiXCR on the PCR reads. This table has around 94,000 distinct CDR3 sequences, 30% to 35% appearing once. The sequencing sample was made of naive CD8+ T cells from blood, with Jurkat cell RNA spiked in. The receptors were gathered from a human donor in good health. Some libraries in this study had Jurkat cell RNA spiked in. Both conserved end residues are part of each CDR3. The D gene is left open where the match is weak.

TRBV6-1 | NA | CASTLDGAYEQYF
TRBV5-8 | NA | CASTYDSGANVLTF
TRBV25-1 | NA | CASSEWGPRSYNEQFF
TRBV9 | NA | CASSVSGRDIQHF
TRBV4-2 | TRBD2 | CASSPLGGAKNIQYF
TRBV28 | NA | CASSPLNRDEKLFF
TRBV12-3/TRBV12-4 | NA | CTSSSPGHLYEQYF
TRBV4-1 | TRBD1 | CASSRRQGAGRERGYEQYF
TRBV28 | NA | CASSSFGAEQYF
TRBV7-6 | NA | CASSLVGPDTQYF
TRBV19 | NA | CASSIDRLTDTQYF
TRBV19 | NA | CASSISGPIGEQLF
TRBV18 | NA | CASAGIGTNEKLFF
TRBV28 | TRBD2 | CASSPVAGAADTQYF
TRBV7-9 | NA | CASRTLMNEQFF
TRBV28 | NA | CASSPWEDLAKSIQYF
TRBV19 | NA | CASSIAMDRDYEQYF
TRBV28 | NA | CASSLGSQGNEQFF
TRBV6-2/TRBV6-3 | NA | CASSYSTSGKSLHTEAFF
TRBV7-9 | NA | CASSVEGQETQYF
TRBV11-2 | NA | CASSLGAEWEVTLYF
TRBV7-9 | NA | CAIKTGELFF
TRBV5-6 | NA | CASSFGPQSYTF
TRBV6-2/TRBV6-3 | NA | CASSYPGPIADTQYF
TRBV7-9 | NA | CASSTAVGQYYEQYF
TRBV2 | NA | CASSEVSNTGELFF
TRBV10-3 | NA | CATAGTNTEAFF
TRBV4-1 | NA | CASSQEAGTYNEQFF
TRBV5-1 | TRBD1 | CASSLEDRDYEQYF
TRBV3-1 | NA | CSSSQDSTDTLYF
TRBV28 | NA | CASSPWADPLLNTQYF
TRBV28 | TRBD2 | CASRLGLAGGRSSTDTQYF
TRBV18 | NA | CASSHAGTGQYF
TRBV28 | TRBD1 | CASSLGQGEGYSNQPQHF
TRBV7-8 | TRBD1 | CASSPSLQGAWDTQYF
TRBV28 | TRBD1 | CASSSLRGQGELFF
TRBV5-1 | TRBD2 | CASSAKVPDSGWKETQYF
TRBV2 | TRBD1 | CASSTTGAANYGYTF
TRBV4-1 | NA | CASSQDSAGNTGELFF
TRBV6-6 | NA | CASSYNEKLFF
TRBV28 | NA | CASSLTARIDTQYF
TRBV20-1 | TRBD1 | CSAPGQPGDQPQHF